Presented here are 5 T cell receptor beta chains from one specimen sequenced in a study of blood T cell repertoires in COVID-19. Repertoires were generated with immunoSEQ multiplex PCR, while TCRdb's copy carries only in-frame clones and drops some. This table holds under 55,000 clones, about 88% found once. The sample was peripheral blood. These receptors all stem from a human donor in a cohort sampled during active COVID-19.

This chain links TRBV7-9 with TRBJ2-1; 7 nucleotides line up with TRBD2. From germline, CDR1 is SEHNR and CDR2 FQNEAQ (reference sequence). This CDR3 has 17 residues. With V trimmed by 1 base and J by 0 bases, 6 bases remained unmatched. The CDR3 nucleotides are TGTGCCAGCAGCTTAGTCTGGCGGGAGAGCTCCTACAATGAGCAGTTCTTC. It yields the protein CASSLVWRESSYNEQFF.

The CDR3 DNA follows: TGTGCCAGCAGTACGGGACAAGCTAACTATGGCTACACCTTC. It encodes CASSTGQANYGYTF. The J gene is TRBJ1-2, the V gene TRBV28; perhaps TRBD1 as D (6 bases). V lost 5 bases, J lost 0 bases, and 10 bases lay in between. Germline CDR1 is MDHEN and CDR2 is SYDVKM. The CDR3 is made up of 14 amino acids.

The V gene is TRBV4-1, the J gene TRBJ2-2; 8 nucleotides line up with TRBD2. V dropped 1 base and J dropped 4; count of bases not matched to a gene: 5. Germline CDR1 is MGHRA and CDR2 is YSYEKL. The CDR3 is 16 residues long. DNA of the CDR3: TGCGCCAGCAGCCAAGCAGCGGGAGTCCTCACCGGGGAGCTGTTTTTT. Translating gives CASSQAAGVLTGELFF.

This rearrangement joins TRBV15 to TRBJ1-3; tentatively, D is TRBD1 (5 bases). The CDR3 is made up of 17 amino acids. Trimming removed 0 bases at V and 1 base at J, with 13 bases between. The V gene's germline CDR1 is LNHNV and CDR2 YYDKDF (reference sequence). The CDR3, as DNA: TGTGCCACCAGCAGAGATCCCAGGGCGAAGTCTGGAAACACCATATATTTT. Protein product: CATSRDPRAKSGNTIYF.

The chain uses TRBV23-1 and TRBJ2-7; D possibly corresponds to TRBD1 (6 bases). TRBV23-1 is an open reading frame, and its role is uncertain. Between the trimmed V and J ends, which lost 2 bases and 6 bases, there was a span of 17 bases. CDR3 length: 15 residues. CDR3 region: CASSQTSIGGLEQYV. CDR3 in DNA: TGCGCCAGCAGTCAAACCTCCATAGGGGGTCTCGAGCAGTACGTC.